Presented here are 11 T cell receptor beta chains from one specimen sequenced in a study of control samples from healthy donors and cancer patients. Generated by immunoSEQ multiplex PCR, the TCRdb table keeps only in-frame clones and is missing some. Of approximately 140,000 clones listed, roughly 93% were seen once; the top ten hold more than 4.5%. Sequenced sample: blood. The receptors were gathered from a man younger than 35 in good health.

CDR3 DNA: TGTGCCAGCAGGGTAGAGGGGGCCGGTGGCTACACCTTC. This encodes CASRVEGAGGYTF. V usage is TRBV2 and J usage is TRBJ1-2, with 7 nucleotides matching TRBD1. CDR3 size: 13 residues. V dropped 6 bases and J dropped 7; count of bases not matched to a gene: 8. Germline values: CDR1 SNHLY, CDR2 FYNNEI.

The chain links TRBV11-3 to TRBJ1-6; tentatively, D is TRBD1 (5 bases). The CDR3 extends over 17 amino acids. In germline, CDR1 is SGHNT, CDR2 YENEEA. Trimming removed 5 bases at V and 0 bases at J, with 14 bases between. The CDR3 DNA reads as TGTGCCAGCAGCGGCCGACAGCTAAGCTCCTATAATTCACCCCTCCACTTT. Its protein is CASSGRQLSSYNSPLHF.

The J gene is TRBJ1-1, the V gene TRBV6-6; D gene ambiguous. Trimming took 3 bases from V and 1 from J, leaving 15 bases between them. CDR1 MNHNY and CDR2 SVGAGI come from the germline V gene (reference sequence). This CDR3 is 16 amino acids long. CDR3 in DNA: TGTGCCAGCAGTTATCTTGCGCGGCGCAGGAACACTGAAGCTTTCTTT. It codes for CASSYLARRRNTEAFF.

On this clone itself: The sample holds other DNA sequences that translate to the same CDR3. This rearrangement joins TRBV7-9 to TRBJ1-1; D remains unclear. There are 12 residues in the CDR3. V dropped 2 bases and J dropped 5 bases, with 6 bases sitting between them. Germline V lookup: CDR1 SEHNR, CDR2 FQNEAQ (reference sequence). The CDR3 DNA is TGTGCCAGCAGCTTATTGGGTACTGAAGCTTTCTTT. It encodes CASSLLGTEAFF.

The chain has TRBV19 and TRBJ1-1; 7 bases match TRBD1. Germline V gene lookup returns CDR1 LNHDA and CDR2 SQIVND (reference sequence). Germline trimming cut 3 bases from V and 3 bases from J; bases unmatched to any gene: 7. CDR3 size: 15 residues. CDR3 in amino acids: CASSIEGAGDTEAFF. As DNA, the CDR3 is TGTGCCAGTAGTATTGAGGGGGCAGGAGACACTGAAGCTTTCTTT.

V usage is TRBV5-1 and J usage is TRBJ2-3; D unresolved. The CDR3 length is 13 residues. Trimming removed 4 bases at V and 5 bases at J, with 11 bases between. Germline loops: CDR1 SGHRS, CDR2 YFSETQ. CDR3 amino acids: CASSLADQDTQYF. The CDR3 coding sequence is TGCGCCAGCAGCCTCGCAGATCAAGATACGCAGTATTTT.

This chain uses TRBV19 with TRBJ2-5; 10 bases are a match to TRBD2. Unmatched junction bases numbered 6, after V lost 1 base and J lost 4 bases. Germline CDR1 reads LNHDA; CDR2 reads SQIVND (reference sequence). This CDR3 is built from 16 residues. The CDR3 DNA is TGTGCCAGTAGTATAGCTAGCGGGAGTATCAGAGAGACCCAGTACTTC. Translation gives CASSIASGSIRETQYF. The full variable domain, in which reference TRBV19 and TRBJ2-5 provide the parts outside the CDR3, is DGGITQSPKYLFRKEGQNVTLSCEQNLNHDAMYWYRQDPGQGLRLIYYSQIVNDFQKGDIAEGYSVSREKKESFPLTVTSAQKNPTAFYLCASSIASGSIRETQYFGPGTRLLVL.

This clone was counted once. The chain has TRBV6-5 and TRBJ1-4; D remains unclear. Trimming removed 10 bases from V and 8 bases from J, with 11 bases in between. CDR3 length: 11 residues. CDR1 and CDR2 from the germline V gene are MNHEY and SVGAGI. The CDR3 sequence: CATRYGEKLFF. CDR3 sequence (DNA): TGTGCCACCAGATATGGCGAAAAACTGTTTTTT.

CDR3 bases: TGTGCCAGCAGTTTGGACTCCCCGAGGGTTGGAAACACCATATATTTT. This encodes CASSLDSPRVGNTIYF. The chain joins TRBV6-6 to TRBJ1-3, with D unresolved. The V end lost 4 bases, the J end lost 3 bases, and 16 bases lay between the germline ends. Germline V CDR1 and CDR2: MNHNY, SVGAGI (reference sequence). This CDR3 has 16 residues.

The V call is TRBV7-2, the J call TRBJ1-3; possible D gene TRBD1, 5 bases. Trimming left V 1 base short and J 0 bases short, with 13 bases between. Germline V gene sequence: CDR1 SGHTA, CDR2 FQGNSA. This CDR3 spans 17 amino acids. In nucleotides, the CDR3 is TGTGCCAGCAGCTTAGGGCCGGGGCCCAACTCTGGAAACACCATATATTTT. This codes for CASSLGPGPNSGNTIYF.

The chain employs TRBV7-2 and TRBJ1-6; D ambiguous. The CDR3 is 15 residues long. The V gene lost 0 bases and the J gene lost 6 bases, with 9 bases spanning the gap. Germline CDR1 and CDR2: SGHTA and FQGNSA. The CDR3 coding sequence is TGTGCCAGCAGCTTAGCAGGATCCCTTAATTCACCCCTCCACTTT. Protein product: CASSLAGSLNSPLHF. Full variable domain (rest looked up from reference TRBV7-2 and TRBJ1-6): GAGVSQSPSNKVTEKGKDVELRCDPISGHTALYWYRQSLGQGLEFLIYFQGNSAPDKSGLPSDRFSAERTGGSVSTLTIQRTQQEDSAVYLCASSLAGSLNSPLHFGNGTRLTVT.